Described below is a single TCR beta chain sequence and its context. The antigen is not known. The CDR3 totals 14 residues. The junction had 7 bases not matched to a gene; V was cut back by 6 bases and J by 4 bases. In germline, CDR1 is ENHRY, CDR2 SYGVKD. Thyroid surgery was performed in patients who had received no treatment beforehand. This sample stems from a study of metastatic and nonmetastatic thyroid tumors. Turning to the study itself: Across blood and tumor or nodule tissue, repertoires from malignant and benign thyroid patients were compared with one another. Study findings and constraints: Reports indicated that malignant thyroid tumors showed significantly higher TCR beta diversity than benign nodules did, in blood and tumor.

How the authors handled the data: CDR3 differences across clinicopathological groups were used to build a distant-metastasis classifier for papillary thyroid cancer. From the PCR reads, TCRdb re-called clones with MiXCR. None of the V and J calls come from the authors' own analysis; TCRdb made them. The sample lists approximately 6,400 clones, 25% to 40% occurring once. V gene TRBV10-3 combines with J gene TRBJ1-1; TRBD1 matches 8 bases. Sequenced material: tumor tissue. The sequence came from a female donor with papillary thyroid cancer or a benign thyroid nodule (not recorded which). Some clones in this sample may be carry-over from other donors' samples. CDR3 in amino acids: CAISDRGWSTEAFF. CDR3 nucleotide sequence: TGTGCCATCAGCGACAGGGGATGGAGCACTGAAGCTTTCTTT.